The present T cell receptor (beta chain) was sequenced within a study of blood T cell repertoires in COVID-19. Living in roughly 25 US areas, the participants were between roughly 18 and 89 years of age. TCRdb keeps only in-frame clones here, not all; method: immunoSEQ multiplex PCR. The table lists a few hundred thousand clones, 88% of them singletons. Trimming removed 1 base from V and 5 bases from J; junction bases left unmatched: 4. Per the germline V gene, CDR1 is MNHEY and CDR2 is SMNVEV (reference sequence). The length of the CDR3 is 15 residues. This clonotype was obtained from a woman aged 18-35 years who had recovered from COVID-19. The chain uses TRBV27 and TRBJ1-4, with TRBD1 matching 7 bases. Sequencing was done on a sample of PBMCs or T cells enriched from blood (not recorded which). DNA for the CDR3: TGTGCCAGCAGTTTATGGGACAGCCCGAATGAAAAACTGTTTTTT. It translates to CASSLWDSPNEKLFF.